This T cell receptor (beta chain) comes out of a study of metastatic and nonmetastatic thyroid tumors. Overall study context: Patients with malignant and benign thyroid disease provided blood and tumor or nodule tissue, whose repertoires were compared. Study-wide results and limits: When malignant thyroid tumors were compared with benign nodules, TCR beta diversity was reportedly significantly higher in the malignant tumors. This held in both blood and tumor samples.

For this clone: Antigen specificity is unknown. A read error may account for a junction end that differs from germline.

The CDR3 totals 15 residues. Germline assignment: CDR1 SGHDT and CDR2 YYEEEE. Prior to thyroid surgery, none of the patients had received any treatment. In the original workflow: Between-group CDR3 differences, defined by clinicopathological status, yielded a distant-metastasis classifier for papillary thyroid cancer. TCRdb re-called the PCR reads with MiXCR. TCRdb, not the authors, supplied the V and J calls. In the table there are approximately 20,000 clones, 30% to 35% of which are singletons. Material: adjacent normal tissue. This TCR derives from a female donor with papillary thyroid cancer or a benign thyroid nodule (not recorded which). Some clones in this sample may be carry-over from other donors' samples. The rearrangement links TRBV5-6 to TRBJ2-7; D is unresolved. The CDR3 DNA follows: TGTGCCAGCAGCTTGAGACGGCCCGGCGCGGACGATCAGTACTTC. Translating it yields CASSLRRPGADDQYF.